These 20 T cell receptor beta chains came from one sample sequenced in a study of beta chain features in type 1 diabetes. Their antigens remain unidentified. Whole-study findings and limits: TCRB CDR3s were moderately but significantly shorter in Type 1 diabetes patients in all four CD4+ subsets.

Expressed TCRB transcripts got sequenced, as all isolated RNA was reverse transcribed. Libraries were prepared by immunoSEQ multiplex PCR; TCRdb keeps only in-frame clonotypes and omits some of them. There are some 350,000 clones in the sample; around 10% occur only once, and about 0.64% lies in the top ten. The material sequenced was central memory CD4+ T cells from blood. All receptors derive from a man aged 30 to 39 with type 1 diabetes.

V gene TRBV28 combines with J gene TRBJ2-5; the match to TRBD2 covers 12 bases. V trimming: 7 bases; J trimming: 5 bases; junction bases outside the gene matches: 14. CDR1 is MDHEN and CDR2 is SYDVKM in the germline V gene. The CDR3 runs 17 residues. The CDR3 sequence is CASNPLGLAGPMETQYF. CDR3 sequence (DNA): TGTGCCAGCAACCCCCTAGGACTAGCGGGACCCATGGAGACCCAGTACTTC.

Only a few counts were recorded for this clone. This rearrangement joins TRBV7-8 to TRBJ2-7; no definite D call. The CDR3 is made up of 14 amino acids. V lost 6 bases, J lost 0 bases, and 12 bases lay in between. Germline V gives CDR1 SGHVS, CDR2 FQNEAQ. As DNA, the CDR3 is TGTGCCAGCAGAATAGGGCTCCGCTCCTACGAGCAGTACTTC. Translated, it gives CASRIGLRSYEQYF. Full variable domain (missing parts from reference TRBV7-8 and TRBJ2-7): GAGVSQSPRYKVAKRGQDVALRCDPISGHVSLFWYQQALGQGPEFLTYFQNEAQLDKSGLPSDRFFAERPEGSVSTLKIQRTQQEDSAVYLCASRIGLRSYEQYFGPGTRLTVT.

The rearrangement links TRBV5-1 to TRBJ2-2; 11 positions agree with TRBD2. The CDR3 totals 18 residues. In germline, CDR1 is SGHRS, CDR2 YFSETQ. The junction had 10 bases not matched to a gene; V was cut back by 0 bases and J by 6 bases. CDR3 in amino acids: CASSLVVAGGPQAGELFF. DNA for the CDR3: TGCGCCAGCAGCTTGGTAGTAGCGGGAGGGCCCCAAGCCGGGGAGCTGTTTTTT.

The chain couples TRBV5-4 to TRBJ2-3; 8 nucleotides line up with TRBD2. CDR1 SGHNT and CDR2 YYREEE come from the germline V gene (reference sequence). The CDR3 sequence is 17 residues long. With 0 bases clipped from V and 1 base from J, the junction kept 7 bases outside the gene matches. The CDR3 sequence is CASSLATSGSGTDTQYF. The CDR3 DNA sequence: TGTGCCAGCAGCTTGGCAACGAGCGGGAGTGGCACAGATACGCAGTATTTT.

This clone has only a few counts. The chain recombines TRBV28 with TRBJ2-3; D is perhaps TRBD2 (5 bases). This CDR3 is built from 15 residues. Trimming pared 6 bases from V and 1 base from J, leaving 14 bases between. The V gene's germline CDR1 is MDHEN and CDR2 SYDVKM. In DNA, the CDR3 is TGTGCCAGCAGGGGTGGTGAGGGAGGCACAGATACGCAGTATTTT. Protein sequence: CASRGGEGGTDTQYF.

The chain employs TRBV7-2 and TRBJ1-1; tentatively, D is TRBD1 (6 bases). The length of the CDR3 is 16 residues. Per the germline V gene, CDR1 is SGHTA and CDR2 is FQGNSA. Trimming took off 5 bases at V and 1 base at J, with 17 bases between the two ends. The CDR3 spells CASSPGGGGSNTEAFF. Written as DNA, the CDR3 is TGTGCCAGCAGCCCCGGAGGGGGAGGCTCGAACACTGAAGCTTTCTTT.

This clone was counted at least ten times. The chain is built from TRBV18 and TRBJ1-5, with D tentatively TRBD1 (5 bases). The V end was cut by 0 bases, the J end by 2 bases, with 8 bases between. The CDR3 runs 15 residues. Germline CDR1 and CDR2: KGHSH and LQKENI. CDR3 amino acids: CASSPPGLGNQPQHF. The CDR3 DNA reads TGTGCCAGCTCACCACCGGGGCTCGGCAATCAGCCCCAGCATTTT.

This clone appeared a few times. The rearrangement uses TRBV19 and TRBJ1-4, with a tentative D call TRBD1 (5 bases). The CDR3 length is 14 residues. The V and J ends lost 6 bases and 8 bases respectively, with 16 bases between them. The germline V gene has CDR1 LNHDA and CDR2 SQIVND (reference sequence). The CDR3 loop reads CASRRTLGVEKLFF. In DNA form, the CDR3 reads TGTGCCAGTAGACGGACACTGGGAGTAGAAAAACTGTTTTTT. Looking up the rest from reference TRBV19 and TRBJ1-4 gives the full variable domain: DGGITQSPKYLFRKEGQNVTLSCEQNLNHDAMYWYRQDPGQGLRLIYYSQIVNDFQKGDIAEGYSVSREKKESFPLTVTSAQKNPTAFYLCASRRTLGVEKLFFGSGTQLSVL.

The CDR3 nucleotides read TGTGCCAGCAGCTTAGTGATTACCTACGAGCAGTACTTC. This codes for CASSLVITYEQYF. V usage is TRBV7-2 and J usage is TRBJ2-7; D unresolved. CDR1 and CDR2 from the germline V gene are SGHTA and FQGNSA. Trimming cost V 1 base and J 2 bases, with 6 bases left between them. This CDR3 comprises 13 residues. The whole variable domain, remainder taken from reference TRBV7-2 and TRBJ2-7, is GAGVSQSPSNKVTEKGKDVELRCDPISGHTALYWYRQSLGQGLEFLIYFQGNSAPDKSGLPSDRFSAERTGGSVSTLTIQRTQQEDSAVYLCASSLVITYEQYFGPGTRLTVT.

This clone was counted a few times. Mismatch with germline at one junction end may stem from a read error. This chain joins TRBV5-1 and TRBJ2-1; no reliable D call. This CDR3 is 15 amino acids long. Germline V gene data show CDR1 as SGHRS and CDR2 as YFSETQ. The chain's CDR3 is CASRLAIDSYNEQFF. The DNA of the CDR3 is TGCGCCAGCAGGTTGGCCATTGACTCCTACAATGAGCAGTTCTTC.

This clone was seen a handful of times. The CDR3 loop reads CASSKEGGYEQYF. In DNA, the CDR3 is TGTGCCAGCAGCAAAGAGGGGGGCTACGAGCAGTACTTC. The V call is TRBV7-6, the J call TRBJ2-7; D could derive from TRBD1 or TRBD2 (6 bases each). Germline V gives CDR1 SGHVS, CDR2 FNYEAQ. The CDR3 is made up of 13 amino acids. V dropped 5 bases and J dropped 3 bases, with 11 bases sitting between them.

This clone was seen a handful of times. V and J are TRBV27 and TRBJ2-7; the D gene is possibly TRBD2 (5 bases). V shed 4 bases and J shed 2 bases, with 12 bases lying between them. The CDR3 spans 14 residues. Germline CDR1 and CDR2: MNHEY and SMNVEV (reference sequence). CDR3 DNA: TGTGCCAGCAGTTCAAGACGGGGTGCCTACGAGCAGTACTTC. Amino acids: CASSSRRGAYEQYF.

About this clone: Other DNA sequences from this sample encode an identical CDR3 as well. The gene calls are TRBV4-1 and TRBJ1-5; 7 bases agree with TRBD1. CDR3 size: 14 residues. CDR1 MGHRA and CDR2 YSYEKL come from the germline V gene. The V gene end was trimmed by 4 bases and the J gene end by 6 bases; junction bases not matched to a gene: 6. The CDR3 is CASSRQGNGQPQHF. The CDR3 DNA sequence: TGCGCCAGCAGCCGACAGGGAAACGGTCAGCCCCAGCATTTT.

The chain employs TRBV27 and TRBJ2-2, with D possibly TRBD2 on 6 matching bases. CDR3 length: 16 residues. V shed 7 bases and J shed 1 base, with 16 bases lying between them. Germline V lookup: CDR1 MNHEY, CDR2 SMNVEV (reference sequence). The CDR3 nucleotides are TGTGCCAGCACCTCCCTAGCGTCTAAGAACACCGGGGAGCTGTTTTTT. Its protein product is CASTSLASKNTGELFF.

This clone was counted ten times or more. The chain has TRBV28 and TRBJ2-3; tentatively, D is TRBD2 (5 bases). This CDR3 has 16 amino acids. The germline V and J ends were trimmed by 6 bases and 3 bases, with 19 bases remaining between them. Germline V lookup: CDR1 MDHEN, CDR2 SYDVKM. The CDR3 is CASSSPTTASTDTQYF. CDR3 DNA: TGTGCCAGCAGCTCTCCGACTACCGCCTCTACAGATACGCAGTATTTT.

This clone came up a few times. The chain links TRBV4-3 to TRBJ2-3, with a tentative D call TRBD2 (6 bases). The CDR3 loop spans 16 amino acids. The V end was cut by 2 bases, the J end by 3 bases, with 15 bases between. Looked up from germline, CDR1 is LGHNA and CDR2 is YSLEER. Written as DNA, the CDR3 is TGCGCCAGCAGCCAATTAGCGGTTGGGGATACAGATACGCAGTATTTT. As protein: CASSQLAVGDTDTQYF.

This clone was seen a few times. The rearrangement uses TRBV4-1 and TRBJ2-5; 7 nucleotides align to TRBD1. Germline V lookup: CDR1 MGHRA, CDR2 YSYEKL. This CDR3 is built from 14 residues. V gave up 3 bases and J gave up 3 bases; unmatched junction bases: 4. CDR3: CASSHPDRKETQYF. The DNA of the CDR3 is TGCGCCAGCAGCCACCCGGACAGGAAAGAGACCCAGTACTTC.

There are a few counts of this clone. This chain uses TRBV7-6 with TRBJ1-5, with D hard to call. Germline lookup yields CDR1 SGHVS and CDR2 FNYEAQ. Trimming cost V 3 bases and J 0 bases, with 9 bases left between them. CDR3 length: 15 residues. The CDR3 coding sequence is TGTGCCAGCAGCTTGGACGGAAATAGCAATCAGCCCCAGCATTTT. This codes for CASSLDGNSNQPQHF. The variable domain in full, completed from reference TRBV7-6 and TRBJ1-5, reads GAGVSQSPRYKVTKRGQDVALRCDPISGHVSLYWYRQALGQGPEFLTYFNYEAQQDKSGLPNDRFSAERPEGSISTLTIQRTEQRDSAMYRCASSLDGNSNQPQHFGDGTRLSIL.

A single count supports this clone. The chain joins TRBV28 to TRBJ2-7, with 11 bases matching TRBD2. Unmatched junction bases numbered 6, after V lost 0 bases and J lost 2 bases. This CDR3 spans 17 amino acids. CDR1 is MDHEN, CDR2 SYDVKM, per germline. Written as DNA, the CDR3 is TGTGCCAGCAGTTTATGGGGGGGGACTAGCGGAGCCTACGAGCAGTACTTC. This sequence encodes CASSLWGGTSGAYEQYF.

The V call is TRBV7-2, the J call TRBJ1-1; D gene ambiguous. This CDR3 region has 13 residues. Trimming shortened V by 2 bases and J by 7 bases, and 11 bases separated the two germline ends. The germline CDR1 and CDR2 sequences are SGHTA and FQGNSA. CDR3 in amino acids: CASSLNAADEAFF. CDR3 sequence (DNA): TGTGCCAGCAGCTTAAATGCAGCAGATGAAGCTTTCTTT.